The rows below give T cell receptor beta chains drawn from one sample of a study of CD8 T cells in Susac syndrome. TCRdb recomputed calls from the immunoSEQ multiplex PCR reads with MiXCR, one row per CDR3 protein. The table lists about 250,000 distinct CDR3 sequences, 93% of them singletons, with approximately 0.07% in the top ten. Material: CD4+ T cells from PBMCs. These receptors originate from a human donor with multiple sclerosis. Each CDR3 is given with its conserved first and last residue. D genes are given only for firm matches. Clone size is shown for a subset of rows, as once, few, many or a class of expanded clone.

v_call	j_call	clone_size	d_call	cdr3_aa	cdr3_nt
TRBV11-3	TRBJ2-7	NA	NA	CASSRGGEQYF	TGTGCCAGCAGCAGAGGGGGCGAGCAGTACTTC
TRBV15	TRBJ1-3	NA	NA	CATSRGGDLRSGNTIYF	TGTGCCACCAGCAGGGGAGGGGACCTCCGCTCTGGAAACACCATATATTTT
TRBV27	TRBJ2-7	NA	TRBD1	CASSSTGNPGEQYF	TGTGCCAGCAGTTCGACAGGGAACCCCGGCGAGCAGTACTTC
TRBV4-2	TRBJ2-4	once	NA	CASGSPVAKNIQYF	TGTGCCAGCGGCTCCCCGGTAGCCAAAAACATTCAGTACTTC
TRBV20-1	TRBJ2-1	NA	TRBD2	CSASLAGHEQFF	TGCAGTGCTAGCCTAGCGGGACATGAGCAGTTCTTC
TRBV30	TRBJ1-1	NA	NA	CAWNSGGTEAFF	TGTGCCTGGAATAGTGGGGGAACTGAAGCTTTCTTT
TRBV30	TRBJ2-2	once	NA	CAWSAPRGLDTGELFF	TGTGCCTGGAGTGCCCCACGGGGTCTCGACACCGGGGAGCTGTTTTTT
TRBV29-1	TRBJ1-1	once	NA	CSVVGRANTEAFF	TGCAGCGTTGTGGGGAGGGCGAACACTGAAGCTTTCTTT
TRBV30	TRBJ1-5	once	NA	CAWTPGGAQPQHF	TGTGCCTGGACCCCGGGGGGGGCACAGCCCCAGCATTTT
TRBV9	TRBJ2-1	NA	TRBD2	CASSVATSGGVSSYNEQFF	TGTGCCAGCAGCGTAGCGACTAGCGGGGGGGTTAGCTCCTACAATGAGCAGTTCTTC
TRBV5-1	TRBJ2-2	NA	TRBD1	CASSFGDRVVGELFF	TGCGCCAGCAGCTTTGGAGACAGGGTCGTCGGGGAGCTGTTTTTT
TRBV20-1	TRBJ2-3	NA	NA	CSARRPLTTDTQYF	TGCAGTGCTAGGAGACCGCTTACCACAGATACGCAGTATTTT
TRBV4-1	TRBJ1-1	NA	TRBD1	CASSQDPGQGNTEAFF	TGCGCCAGCAGCCAAGATCCGGGACAGGGGAACACTGAAGCTTTCTTT
TRBV2	TRBJ1-1	NA	TRBD1	CASSVRGRIAFF	TGTGCCAGCAGTGTCAGGGGGAGGATCGCTTTCTTT
TRBV27	TRBJ1-6	NA	NA	CASRAGSYSPLHF	TGTGCCAGCAGAGCCGGGTCCTATTCACCCCTCCACTTT
TRBV6-6	TRBJ1-2	once	TRBD1	CASQETGTGGAYGYTF	TGTGCCAGCCAGGAAACCGGGACAGGGGGCGCCTATGGCTACACCTTC
TRBV9	TRBJ2-3	once	TRBD2	CASSVVAGDRTDTQYF	TGTGCCAGCAGCGTAGTGGCGGGAGACCGCACAGATACGCAGTATTTT
TRBV5-4	TRBJ2-7	NA	TRBD1	CASSTGQGRHEQYF	TGTGCCAGCAGCACCGGACAGGGACGCCACGAGCAGTACTTC
TRBV7-9	TRBJ2-6	NA	NA	CASSLAGAGANVLTF	TGTGCCAGCAGCTTAGCGGGTGCTGGGGCCAACGTCCTGACTTTC
TRBV19	TRBJ2-3	NA	TRBD2	CASSSPAGRTDTQYF	TGTGCCAGTAGCTCCCCAGCGGGGCGAACAGATACGCAGTATTTT
TRBV10-2	TRBJ2-2	NA	TRBD2	CASSGTSGVTGELFF	TGCGCCAGCAGTGGCACTAGCGGGGTCACCGGGGAGCTGTTTTTT
TRBV19	TRBJ1-1	once	TRBD1	CASSHRGVETEAFF	TGTGCCAGTAGTCACAGGGGGGTTGAGACTGAAGCTTTCTTT
TRBV12-3/TRBV12-4	TRBJ2-5	NA	NA	CASGALQETQYF	TGTGCCTCGGGCGCGCTCCAAGAGACCCAGTACTTC
TRBV13	TRBJ2-3	NA	TRBD2	CASSQASGTDTQYF	TGTGCCAGCAGCCAGGCTAGCGGGACAGATACGCAGTATTTT
TRBV10-3	TRBJ2-3	once	NA	CAISEILGAGRTDTQYF	TGTGCCATCAGTGAGATATTGGGAGCGGGCCGCACAGATACGCAGTATTTT
TRBV9	TRBJ2-3	NA	NA	CASSATSTDTQYF	TGTGCCAGCAGCGCGACTAGCACAGATACGCAGTATTTT
TRBV29-1	TRBJ1-2	NA	NA	CSVPDGYTF	TGCAGCGTCCCCGATGGCTACACCTTC
TRBV20-1	TRBJ1-5	NA	NA	CSARGAGWGSNQPQHF	TGCAGTGCTAGAGGCGCAGGGTGGGGGAGCAATCAGCCCCAGCATTTT
TRBV6-5	TRBJ2-3	NA	NA	CAHIKDTRTDTQYF	TGTGCGCACATAAAGGACACCCGCACAGATACGCAGTATTTT
TRBV10-2	TRBJ2-7	NA	NA	CASSESTREEQYF	TGCGCCAGCAGTGAGTCGACCAGGGAAGAGCAGTACTTC
TRBV19	TRBJ1-2	once	NA	CASSTGMGRSNYGYTF	TGTGCCAGTAGTACTGGTATGGGGAGGTCTAACTATGGCTACACCTTC
TRBV3-1	TRBJ1-6	NA	NA	CASSQELDSPLHF	TGTGCCAGCAGCCAAGAACTGGATTCACCCCTCCACTTT
TRBV20-1	TRBJ2-5	NA	NA	CSARDRRSFTETQYF	TGCAGTGCTAGAGATCGGAGGTCATTCACCGAGACCCAGTACTTC
TRBV20-1	TRBJ2-1	NA	TRBD2	CSAMGLAGANNEQFF	TGCAGTGCGATGGGACTAGCGGGGGCCAACAATGAGCAGTTCTTC
TRBV5-1	TRBJ2-5	NA	NA	CASSAGWAREETQYF	TGCGCCAGCAGCGCCGGGTGGGCTAGGGAAGAGACCCAGTACTTC
TRBV5-1	TRBJ2-7	NA	NA	CASSWDLGYEQYF	TGCGCCAGCAGCTGGGACTTGGGATACGAGCAGTACTTC
TRBV29-1	TRBJ1-5	NA	NA	CSVGARNQPQHF	TGCAGCGTTGGGGCCCGCAATCAGCCCCAGCATTTT
TRBV14	TRBJ1-4	NA	NA	CASSRQGPGSGKLFF	TGTGCCAGCAGCCGGCAAGGTCCCGGGTCGGGAAAACTGTTTTTT
TRBV9	TRBJ2-5	NA	NA	CASSVSGAEETQYF	TGTGCCAGCAGCGTCTCGGGGGCGGAAGAGACCCAGTACTTC
TRBV28	TRBJ2-1	NA	NA	CASSSGPLNEQFF	TGTGCCAGCAGTTCGGGACCCCTCAATGAGCAGTTCTTC
TRBV20-1	TRBJ1-1	once	NA	CSAMRKDWNTEAFF	TGCAGTGCCATGCGGAAAGACTGGAACACTGAAGCTTTCTTT
TRBV3-1	TRBJ2-3	NA	TRBD2	CASSQDISGGDTQYF	TGTGCCAGCAGCCAAGATATTAGCGGGGGGGATACGCAGTATTTT
TRBV29-1	TRBJ2-1	NA	TRBD1	CSAPTGTGVNEQFF	TGCAGCGCCCCAACCGGGACAGGGGTCAATGAGCAGTTCTTC
TRBV9	TRBJ2-2	NA	NA	CASSVLDSNTGELFF	TGTGCCAGCAGCGTATTGGACTCCAACACCGGGGAGCTGTTTTTT
TRBV30	TRBJ1-2	NA	NA	CAWTGTVSVYTF	TGTGCCTGGACCGGGACGGTGTCTGTCTACACCTTC
TRBV5-1	TRBJ1-1	NA	NA	CASSFYTGYEGTEAFF	TGCGCCAGCAGCTTTTATACAGGGTATGAGGGCACTGAAGCTTTCTTT
TRBV7-6	TRBJ1-6	NA	NA	CASGKTANNSPLHF	TGTGCCAGCGGAAAGACAGCGAACAATTCACCCCTCCACTTT